This T cell receptor beta chain was recovered during a study of T cell responses to AZD1222 COVID-19 vaccine. The data were produced by immunoSEQ multiplex PCR, yet TCRdb's version contains in-frame clones alone and is incomplete. The sample carries more than 100,000 clones, 65% to 90% recorded once. Germline V gene data show CDR1 as SGDLS and CDR2 as YYNGEE. The CDR3 contains 13 residues. V was trimmed by 3 bases and J by 13 bases, leaving 14 bases between them. Broader study findings: Every sample of the repertoires postdated the peak T cell response. Spike-specific TCR breadth and depth rose after two AZD1222 doses. The donor group comprised mostly white British people and more females; the analysis possibly underestimated clonal diversity. At baseline, just 5 or 6 AZD1222 recipients tested seropositive.

As concerns this clone: As yet, its antigen is unknown.

The TCR was taken from an adult who received the MenACWY meningococcal vaccine as a control. The input for sequencing was peripheral blood, taken 28 days after the second dose of the MenACWY control vaccine. The chain couples TRBV9 to TRBJ1-6; D not certain. For the CDR3, the DNA is TGTGCCAGCAGCGCCGTGGGTATCGGTCCCCTCCACTTT. Translated: CASSAVGIGPLHF.